This entry features one T cell receptor beta chain sequence. As yet, its antigen is unknown. What was amplified from RNA transcripts were TCR beta CDR3 regions. The TCR CDR3 was amplified in a first-round RT-PCR using the HTBI primer set. From the multiplex PCR reads, TCRdb called clonotypes with MiXCR, one entry per CDR3 protein. Of about 500,000 distinct CDR3 sequences listed, more than 15% are singletons. This entry comes from a study of T cells in Graves' hyperthyroidism and ophthalmopathy. Study-wide context: Peripheral blood was taken when the disease was first diagnosed, before any treatment began. Points from the study as a whole: A model of 13 V-J pairs discriminated ophthalmopathy from stable hyperthyroidism. With a median lead of about 6.9 months before onset, the model predicted ophthalmopathy.

Duration under 3 months, a NOSPECS grade of at least 4, and a Clinical Activity Score of at least 3 characterized the ophthalmopathy patients. CDR1 and CDR2 (germline): SGHRS, YFSETQ. With 4 bases clipped from V and 6 bases from J, the junction kept 9 bases outside the gene matches. The length of the CDR3 is 15 residues. The clonotype originates from a young woman with Graves' ophthalmopathy. This chain joins TRBV5-1 and TRBJ2-1; TRBD1 agrees at 8 bases. The sample comprised blood. In DNA, the CDR3 is TGCGCCAGCAGCCCGACAGGGGACGCAGGCAATGAGCAGTTCTTC. This codes for CASSPTGDAGNEQFF. Looking up the rest from reference TRBV5-1 and TRBJ2-1 gives the full variable domain: KAGVTQTPRYLIKTRGQQVTLSCSPISGHRSVSWYQQTPGQGLQFLFEYFSETQRNKGNFPGRFSGRQFSNSRSEMNVSTLELGDSALYLCASSPTGDAGNEQFFGPGTRLTVL.